This T cell receptor (beta chain) was captured in a study of cytomegalovirus exposure and HLA in healthy donors. Study observations and caveats: With later analysis, a missense DCLRE1C variant became linked to TCR beta V- and J-gene trimming. The authors enumerated over 150 TCR beta chains as linked to cytomegalovirus.

With regard to this clone: Its antigen is currently unknown.

The CDR3 length is 18 residues. Both 60 Vbeta primers and 13 Jbeta primers went into the PCR. Sequenced by immunoSEQ multiplex PCR; TCRdb stores in-frame clones only, minus some. The table has about 68,000 clones, roughly four fifths seen once; the top ten hold around 6.3%. The TCR comes from a human donor in good health. The chain is built from TRBV21-1 and TRBJ2-5; the table names TRBD2, a call not compared with the DNA. TRBV21-1 is listed as a pseudogene. Sample: PBMCs. The CDR3 nucleotides are TGTGCCAGCAGCAAAGCCGCCCACCCTAGATTAGCAATGGAGACCCAGTACTTC. It encodes CASSKAAHPRLAMETQYF.